The 29 T cell receptor beta chains reported below all come from one sample, sequenced in a study of shared clonotypes between healthy human individuals. Measured with immunoSEQ multiplex PCR; TCRdb has only the in-frame clones, and not every one. The repertoire holds approximately 620,000 clones, around 97% seen once, with around 0.058% in the top ten. Source material: naive CD4+ T cells sorted from blood. As for subset: CD45RA+ positively selected. The origin of the receptors is a woman in her 30s in good health.

This chain connects TRBV28 to TRBJ2-7; D is ambiguous. Trimming removed 6 bases from V and 3 bases from J, with 15 bases in between. Germline-derived CDR1 and CDR2 are MDHEN and SYDVKM. CDR3 length: 14 amino acids. The CDR3 reads CASSLSAPVYEQYF. In nucleotides, the CDR3 is TGTGCCAGCAGCCTATCAGCACCCGTCTACGAGCAGTACTTC. Filled out from reference TRBV28 and TRBJ2-7, the complete variable domain reads DVKVTQSSRYLVKRTGEKVFLECVQDMDHENMFWYRQDPGLGLRLIYFSYDVKMKEKGDIPEGYSVSREKKERFSLILESASTNQTSMYLCASSLSAPVYEQYFGPGTRLTVT.

The V and J genes are TRBV5-4 and TRBJ2-7; D uncertain. The CDR3 runs to 14 residues. Germline V gene lookup returns CDR1 SGHNT and CDR2 YYREEE (reference sequence). V lost 2 bases, J lost 2 bases, and 11 bases lay in between. The CDR3 DNA reads TGTGCCAGCAGCTTTCAAGGGTCCGCCTACGAGCAGTACTTC. As protein: CASSFQGSAYEQYF.

In DNA, the CDR3 is TGCGCCAGCAGCTTGGAGGGGGCCCGCACAGATACGCAGTATTTT. This sequence encodes CASSLEGARTDTQYF. This chain uses TRBV5-1 with TRBJ2-3, with 7 bases matching TRBD1. Germline CDR1 reads SGHRS; CDR2 reads YFSETQ. Germline trimming cut 0 bases from V and 1 base from J; bases unmatched to any gene: 2. The CDR3 has 15 residues.

The gene calls are TRBV15 and TRBJ2-3, with 8 bases lining up with TRBD2. The germline V gene encodes CDR1 LNHNV and CDR2 YYDKDF (reference sequence). Trimming cost V 1 base and J 3 bases; bases outside gene matches: 9. The CDR3 sequence is 17 residues long. The CDR3 reads CATSRGDGAGETDTQYF. The DNA of the CDR3 is TGTGCCACCAGCAGAGGGGACGGAGCGGGAGAGACAGATACGCAGTATTTT.

V usage is TRBV15 and J usage is TRBJ1-1, with D possibly matching TRBD1 (5 bases). The CDR3 extends over 15 amino acids. Trimming removed 2 bases from V and 1 base from J, with 11 bases in between. CDR1 and CDR2 (germline): LNHNV, YYDKDF (reference sequence). The CDR3 is CATSRTPDRNTEAFF. DNA of the CDR3: TGTGCCACCAGCAGAACCCCCGACAGGAACACTGAAGCTTTCTTT.

This CDR3 reads CASSGTGGTIYF. The CDR3 region has the DNA TGTGCCAGCTCCGGGACGGGGGGTACCATATATTTT. The chain couples TRBV2 to TRBJ1-3; perhaps TRBD1 as D (5 bases). The CDR3 runs to 12 residues. CDR1 and CDR2 from the germline V gene are SNHLY and FYNNEI. V was clipped by 8 bases and J by 10 bases, with 15 bases between them. The full variable domain, completed using reference TRBV2 and TRBJ1-3, is EPEVTQTPSHQVTQMGQEVILRCVPISNHLYFYWYRQILGQKVEFLVSFYNNEISEKSEIFDDQFSVERPDGSNFTLKIRSTKLEDSAMYFCASSGTGGTIYFGEGSWLTVV.

The rearrangement uses TRBV5-4 and TRBJ2-7; the match to TRBD1 covers 7 bases. CDR1 is SGHNT, CDR2 YYREEE, per germline (reference sequence). The V and J ends lost 1 base and 2 bases, in that order; junction bases with no gene match: 3. The CDR3 runs to 14 residues. The CDR3 region is CASSLYTGAYEQYF. DNA of the CDR3: TGTGCCAGCAGCTTGTATACAGGGGCCTACGAGCAGTACTTC.

V gene TRBV29-1 combines with J gene TRBJ2-1; TRBD1 aligns across 8 bases. The V segment lost 7 bases and the J segment 1 base; nucleotides outside the gene matches: 6. Germline V gives CDR1 SQVTM, CDR2 ANQGSEA. The CDR3 has 14 amino acids. The CDR3 reads CSAGRTGSYNEQFF. DNA for the CDR3: TGCAGCGCTGGCCGGACAGGGTCCTACAATGAGCAGTTCTTC.

On this clone itself: The sample carries other DNA sequences with the same CDR3. The genes are TRBV5-1 and TRBJ1-1; D remains ambiguous. The CDR3 totals 14 residues. Germline values: CDR1 SGHRS, CDR2 YFSETQ. The V end was cut by 0 bases, the J end by 0 bases, with 6 bases between. The CDR3 reads CASSLGLLNTEAFF. DNA of the CDR3: TGCGCCAGCAGCTTGGGGCTTTTGAACACTGAAGCTTTCTTT.

The V call is TRBV2, the J call TRBJ2-4; 8 bases align to TRBD2. This CDR3 has 15 amino acids. J was trimmed by 0 bases and V by 6 bases; bases with no gene match: 4. Germline CDR1 and CDR2: SNHLY and FYNNEI. The CDR3 spells CASRGLGGAKNIQYF. The CDR3 coding sequence is TGTGCCAGCAGGGGACTAGGGGGAGCCAAAAACATTCAGTACTTC.

This clone was recorded once. The chain uses TRBV29-1 and TRBJ2-3; D not certain. The CDR3 covers 10 residues. Germline V lookup: CDR1 SQVTM, CDR2 ANQGSEA. Trimming shortened V by 7 bases and J by 3 bases, and 5 bases separated the two germline ends. CDR3 DNA sequence: TGCAGCGCTCAGACAGATACGCAGTATTTT. Its protein product is CSAQTDTQYF.

V and J are TRBV27 and TRBJ1-2, with 8 bases matching TRBD1. Germline CDR1 reads MNHEY; CDR2 reads SMNVEV (reference sequence). The CDR3 spans 16 residues. The junction had 9 bases not matched to a gene; V was cut back by 6 bases and J by 0 bases. CDR3 sequence reads: CASRTQGTGANYGYTF. The CDR3 DNA is TGTGCCAGCAGGACTCAAGGGACAGGAGCTAACTATGGCTACACCTTC.

Comments on this clone: Other DNA sequences from this sample encode an identical CDR3 as well. This chain connects TRBV2 to TRBJ2-7; 7 bases align to TRBD1. J was trimmed by 4 bases and V by 6 bases; bases with no gene match: 3. This CDR3 has 12 residues. The germline CDR1 and CDR2 sequences are SNHLY and FYNNEI. The CDR3 nucleotides are TGTGCCAGCAGCCGACAGGGTTACGAGCAGTACTTC. Its translation: CASSRQGYEQYF.

The rearrangement uses TRBV6-6 and TRBJ1-1; D ambiguous. The V and J ends lost 1 base and 0 bases respectively, with 6 bases between them. The CDR3 has 14 amino acids. CDR1 is MNHNY and CDR2 is SVGAGI in the germline V gene (reference sequence). CDR3 sequence (DNA): TGTGCCAGCAGTTACTTGTCTTTGAACACTGAAGCTTTCTTT. Protein sequence: CASSYLSLNTEAFF.

This chain joins TRBV10-3 and TRBJ2-1; 10 bases agree with TRBD2. There are 13 residues in the CDR3. With V trimmed by 10 bases and J by 7 bases, 7 bases remained unmatched. CDR1 ENHRY and CDR2 SYGVKD come from the germline V gene. CDR3 bases: TGTGCCACCGGACTAGCGGAGGGGAATGAGCAGTTCTTC. It yields the protein CATGLAEGNEQFF.

This rearrangement joins TRBV18 to TRBJ1-3; D is uncertain. The CDR3 runs to 11 residues. Germline-derived CDR1 and CDR2 are KGHSH and LQKENI. Between the trimmed V and J ends, which lost 3 bases and 8 bases, there was a span of 5 bases. This CDR3 is CASSPGDTIYF. The CDR3 region has the DNA TGTGCCAGCTCACCCGGGGACACCATATATTTT.

The V and J genes are TRBV2 and TRBJ2-2; 15 positions match TRBD2. V shed 4 bases and J 7 bases; nucleotides not matched to a gene: 13. CDR1 is SNHLY, CDR2 FYNNEI, per germline. CDR3 size: 19 residues. CDR3 in amino acids: CASSAYSGLAGGPGGELFF. In DNA form, the CDR3 reads TGTGCCAGCAGTGCCTATAGTGGACTAGCGGGAGGGCCTGGCGGGGAGCTGTTTTTT.

The rearrangement uses TRBV4-1 and TRBJ2-1, with D perhaps TRBD2 (5 bases). The V end lost 0 bases, the J end lost 4 bases, and 10 bases lay between the germline ends. CDR1 MGHRA and CDR2 YSYEKL come from the germline V gene. There are 15 residues in the CDR3. CDR3 sequence reads: CASSQDEGRYNEQFF. As DNA, the CDR3 is TGCGCCAGCAGCCAAGATGAGGGCCGGTACAATGAGCAGTTCTTC.

The rearrangement links TRBV7-2 to TRBJ2-7, with D possibly matching TRBD2 (6 bases). The CDR3 contains 15 residues. Germline CDR1 is SGHTA and CDR2 is FQGNSA. V lost 4 bases and J lost 1, with 14 bases in between. CDR3 coding DNA: TGTGCCAGCAGCTCCCTCCGGGACTCTTCCTACGAGCAGTACTTC. It yields the protein CASSSLRDSSYEQYF.

V and J are TRBV10-2 and TRBJ1-6, with a tentative D call TRBD1 (6 bases). Germline values: CDR1 WSHSY, CDR2 SAAADI. Trimming removed 5 bases from V and 6 bases from J, with 14 bases in between. CDR3 length: 15 residues. The CDR3 loop is CASSWTAPSNSPLHF. The CDR3 nucleotides are TGCGCCAGCAGTTGGACAGCCCCTTCTAATTCACCCCTCCACTTT.

V gene TRBV6-6 combines with J gene TRBJ2-3; 13 bases match TRBD2. J gave up 3 bases and V 6 bases, and 6 bases lay outside the gene matches. Germline CDR1 MNHNY, CDR2 SVGAGI (reference sequence). The CDR3 runs 16 residues. DNA for the CDR3: TGTGCCAGCAGCAAGGTGACTAGCGGGAGGACAGATACGCAGTATTTT. Protein product: CASSKVTSGRTDTQYF.

This chain joins TRBV4-1 and TRBJ2-1; D possibly corresponds to TRBD1 (6 bases). The germline V and J ends were trimmed by 2 bases and 1 base, with 9 bases remaining between them. Germline loops: CDR1 MGHRA, CDR2 YSYEKL. The CDR3 runs to 15 residues. The CDR3 nucleotides are TGCGCCAGCAGCCAAAACAGGGATTCCTACAATGAGCAGTTCTTC. Its protein product is CASSQNRDSYNEQFF.

In the case of this clone: Other DNA sequences in this specimen translate into the identical CDR3. This chain connects TRBV13 to TRBJ1-1; D is undetermined. CDR3 length equals 14 residues. CDR1 and CDR2 from the germline V gene are PRHDT and FYEKMQ (reference sequence). V was cut by 0 bases and J by 1 base, with 6 bases left in between. CDR3 protein: CASSLGQPNTEAFF. The DNA for the CDR3 is TGTGCCAGCAGCTTAGGACAACCGAACACTGAAGCTTTCTTT. Drawing the rest from reference TRBV13 and TRBJ1-1, the complete variable domain is AAGVIQSPRHLIKEKRETATLKCYPIPRHDTVYWYQQGPGQDPQFLISFYEKMQSDKGSIPDRFSAQQFSDYHSELNMSSLELGDSALYFCASSLGQPNTEAFFGQGTRLTVV.

The rearrangement links TRBV11-2 to TRBJ2-7, with a tentative D call TRBD1 (6 bases). The germline V and J ends were trimmed by 5 bases and 6 bases, with 20 bases remaining between them. This CDR3 is built from 15 residues. Per germline, CDR1 SGHAT and CDR2 FQNNGV. CDR3 region: CASSTRPGQWGEQYF. The CDR3 nucleotides read TGTGCCAGCAGCACGCGACCGGGACAATGGGGCGAGCAGTACTTC.

The chain is built from TRBV2 and TRBJ1-6; no firm D call. The V and J ends lost 7 bases and 8 bases respectively, with 15 bases between them. The CDR3 length is 14 residues. Looked up from germline, CDR1 is SNHLY and CDR2 is FYNNEI. CDR3 region: CASTPRRRDSPLHF. The CDR3 DNA is TGTGCCAGCACCCCTAGGAGACGAGATTCACCCCTCCACTTT. The full variable domain, rest sourced from reference TRBV2 and TRBJ1-6, is EPEVTQTPSHQVTQMGQEVILRCVPISNHLYFYWYRQILGQKVEFLVSFYNNEISEKSEIFDDQFSVERPDGSNFTLKIRSTKLEDSAMYFCASTPRRRDSPLHFGNGTRLTVT.

This chain links TRBV10-3 with TRBJ2-4; D tentatively fits TRBD1 or TRBD2 (5 bases each). V shed 10 bases and J shed 5 bases, with 15 bases lying between them. Per germline, CDR1 ENHRY and CDR2 SYGVKD. The length of the CDR3 is 13 residues. The CDR3 coding sequence is TGTGCCACCTGCCGGGACGGGGAAAACATTCAGTACTTC. This encodes CATCRDGENIQYF.

V is TRBV6-1 and J is TRBJ2-1; D not certain. Germline CDR1 reads MNHNS; CDR2 reads SASEGT. This CDR3 region has 12 residues. The V and J ends lost 6 bases and 7 bases respectively, with 10 bases between them. As DNA, the CDR3 is TGTGCCAGCAGCTACCTCTTGAATGAGCAGTTCTTC. This encodes CASSYLLNEQFF.

The chain joins TRBV25-1 to TRBJ1-2, with D possibly being TRBD1 (6 bases). The CDR3 consists of 15 residues. V lost 5 bases, J lost 8 bases, and 21 bases lay in between. CDR1 and CDR2 (germline): MGHDK, SYGVNS. The CDR3 is CASSQPLGGANGYTF. CDR3 sequence (DNA): TGTGCCAGCAGTCAGCCCTTGGGGGGCGCGAACGGCTACACCTTC.

This chain uses TRBV4-1 with TRBJ2-3; TRBD2 matches at 7 bases. The CDR3 has 14 residues. V shed 4 bases and J 3 bases; nucleotides not matched to a gene: 4. The germline gives CDR1 MGHRA, CDR2 YSYEKL. The DNA for the CDR3 is TGCGCCAGCAGCCGGGGAGGGTTGACAGATACGCAGTATTTT. Encoded protein: CASSRGGLTDTQYF.